This entry lists 13 T cell receptor beta chains sequenced from one sample in a study of Ad26.COV2.S vaccination and SARS-CoV-2 variants. TCRdb keeps only in-frame clones here, not all; method: immunoSEQ multiplex PCR. Of 400,000 to 500,000 clones in the sample, approximately 90% are singletons; the top ten hold about 3.5%. The treatment denotes: over 15 received Ad26.COV2.S at low or high dose, single or two shots; 5 received placebo; per-sample allocation not given. Samples analyzed were those drawn on day 63 after the first vaccine or placebo injection. The sequenced sample was peripheral blood, obtained in a trial of Ad26.COV2.S vaccine versus placebo. These TCRs come from a person between 18 and 60 years old who received the Ad26.COV2.S COVID-19 vaccine or a placebo.

This clone was observed a single time. The chain uses TRBV15 and TRBJ1-5, with unresolved D. V gave up 1 base and J gave up 7 bases, with 17 bases separating them. This CDR3 has 16 amino acids. Germline V gene sequence: CDR1 LNHNV, CDR2 YYDKDF (reference sequence). CDR3 nucleotide sequence: TGTGCCACCAGCAGAGGGGAAGGCAGGATGGGGCAGCCCCAGCATTTT. Protein: CATSRGEGRMGQPQHF.

This chain connects TRBV4-1 to TRBJ2-5, with a possible D match to TRBD2 (6 bases). Germline V gene data show CDR1 as MGHRA and CDR2 as YSYEKL. The V and J ends lost 4 bases and 5 bases respectively, with 14 bases between them. The CDR3 has 14 residues. This CDR3 reads CASSLDPREETQYF. For the CDR3, the DNA is TGCGCCAGCAGCCTAGACCCCCGGGAGGAGACCCAGTACTTC.

This clone was counted a few times. The chain uses TRBV5-1 and TRBJ2-7; 7 bases match TRBD1. Germline lookup yields CDR1 SGHRS and CDR2 YFSETQ. The CDR3 is made up of 14 amino acids. The V and J ends lost 4 bases and 0 bases, in that order; junction bases with no gene match: 4. The CDR3 DNA sequence: TGCGCCAGCAGCCCCTGGGACAGCTCCTACGAGCAGTACTTC. Translation gives CASSPWDSSYEQYF.

The chain combines TRBV9 with TRBJ1-2, with D unclear. V was shortened by 4 bases and J by 2 bases, with 12 bases between the two germline ends. The CDR3 length is 14 residues. Per the germline V gene, CDR1 is SGDLS and CDR2 is YYNGEE. This chain's CDR3 is CASSRTGGNYGYTF. DNA for the CDR3: TGTGCCAGCAGCCGGACGGGTGGAAACTATGGCTACACCTTC. Combining the CDR3 with reference TRBV9 and TRBJ1-2 gives the whole variable domain DSGVTQTPKHLITATGQRVTLRCSPRSGDLSVYWYQQSLDQGLQFLIQYYNGEERAKGNILERFSAQQFPDLHSELNLSSLELGDSALYFCASSRTGGNYGYTFGSGTRLTVV.

CDR3 protein: CASRTSGGAWNEQFF. In nucleotides, the CDR3 is TGTGCCAGCAGGACTAGCGGGGGGGCCTGGAATGAGCAGTTCTTC. The V call is TRBV28, the J call TRBJ2-1; 14 nucleotides match TRBD2. The CDR3 is made up of 15 amino acids. The V and J ends lost 6 bases and 7 bases, in that order; junction bases with no gene match: 5. Germline assignment: CDR1 MDHEN and CDR2 SYDVKM.

This clone was found once. This chain connects TRBV4-3 to TRBJ1-2; the D gene is possibly TRBD1 (5 bases). V shed 2 bases and J shed 6 bases, with 16 bases lying between them. The V gene's germline CDR1 is LGHNA and CDR2 YSLEER. The CDR3 loop spans 15 amino acids. CDR3: CASSQTLGVRNGYTF. DNA of the CDR3: TGCGCCAGCAGCCAAACCCTGGGGGTGAGGAATGGCTACACCTTC.

A single count supports this clone. In DNA, the CDR3 is TGCAGCGTTCCGAAATACTTGGATGAGCAGTTCTTC. It specifies CSVPKYLDEQFF. The rearrangement uses TRBV29-1 and TRBJ2-1, with D uncertain. The CDR3 length is 12 residues. V was shortened by 5 bases and J by 8 bases, with 13 bases between the two germline ends. In germline, CDR1 is SQVTM, CDR2 ANQGSEA.

This chain links TRBV28 with TRBJ2-2, with TRBD1 matching over 7 bases. Germline values: CDR1 MDHEN, CDR2 SYDVKM. J was trimmed by 1 base and V by 5 bases; bases with no gene match: 4. The CDR3 is made up of 15 amino acids. CDR3 coding DNA: TGTGCCAGCAGTCCTCGACAGGGGAACACCGGGGAGCTGTTTTTT. Amino acid sequence: CASSPRQGNTGELFF.

The gene calls are TRBV5-4 and TRBJ1-1, with D perhaps matching TRBD1 (6 bases). The germline V gene encodes CDR1 SGHNT and CDR2 YYREEE (reference sequence). Trimming took off 5 bases at V and 0 bases at J, with 17 bases between the two ends. CDR3 length: 16 residues. CDR3 nucleotides: TGTGCCAGCAGACGAGCGCAGGGGACGATGAACACTGAAGCTTTCTTT. This codes for CASRRAQGTMNTEAFF.

This clone was seen once. The V call is TRBV7-9, the J call TRBJ1-6; 9 bases fit TRBD1. The CDR3 totals 17 residues. Germline-derived CDR1 and CDR2 are SEHNR and FQNEAQ (reference sequence). The V gene end was trimmed by 2 bases and the J gene end by 9 bases; junction bases not matched to a gene: 11. CDR3 in amino acids: CASSLLDGQGFGSPLHF. The CDR3 coding sequence is TGTGCCAGCAGCTTATTAGACGGACAGGGGTTTGGTTCACCCCTCCACTTT. The full variable domain, its missing parts supplied by reference TRBV7-9 and TRBJ1-6, is DTGVSQNPRHKITKRGQNVTFRCDPISEHNRLYWYRQTLGQGPEFLTYFQNEAQLEKSRLLSDRFSAERPKGSFSTLEIQRTEQGDSAMYLCASSLLDGQGFGSPLHFGNGTRLTVT.

The chain uses TRBV5-1 and TRBJ2-1, with 8 bases that match TRBD2. Germline V gives CDR1 SGHRS, CDR2 YFSETQ. The CDR3 runs 14 residues. Trimming at V came to 7 bases and at J to 9 bases, leaving 12 bases not matched to a gene. The CDR3 sequence: CASLDPGGPGEQFF. CDR3 nucleotides: TGCGCCAGCCTGGACCCGGGGGGGCCCGGTGAGCAGTTCTTC. The variable domain in full, with the rest retrieved from reference TRBV5-1 and TRBJ2-1, is KAGVTQTPRYLIKTRGQQVTLSCSPISGHRSVSWYQQTPGQGLQFLFEYFSETQRNKGNFPGRFSGRQFSNSRSEMNVSTLELGDSALYLCASLDPGGPGEQFFGPGTRLTVL.

The CDR3 bases are TGTGCCAGATCGGCGGGGAGGAGGAACACTGAAGCTTTCTTT. This encodes CARSAGRRNTEAFF. The rearrangement joins TRBV27 to TRBJ1-1; D is uncertain. Germline lookup yields CDR1 MNHEY and CDR2 SMNVEV (reference sequence). Trimming removed 9 bases at V and 1 base at J, with 15 bases between. The CDR3 is 14 residues long.

This rearrangement joins TRBV9 to TRBJ2-7; TRBD1 matches 7 bases. The CDR3 contains 14 residues. V shed 0 bases and J 4 bases; nucleotides not matched to a gene: 4. Germline V gene lookup returns CDR1 SGDLS and CDR2 YYNGEE. The chain's CDR3 is CASSVAARGYEQYF. The CDR3 DNA follows: TGTGCCAGCAGCGTAGCGGCCAGGGGGTACGAGCAGTACTTC.